This entry concerns a single TCR beta chain. In this sample, this clonotype turned up many times. This receptor's antigen is unknown. The record has no base qualities; no much larger clone is one base away. CDR1 and CDR2 were assigned from the germline V gene as MNHEY and SVGEGT. CDR3 length: 16 amino acids, cysteine to phenylalanine. Solely the CDR3 DNA is kept, with 48 bases framed from the first base. V is clipped by 3 bases and J by 4 bases, and the sequence between their germline boundaries is 16 bases long. Sequencing relied on an Illumina HiSeq 1500. Using fastp at Q25 and MiXCR, TCRdb reprocessed the public reads and kept productive beta chains. Records with the same CDR3 protein are collapsed into one entry carrying the most frequent genes and DNA. The sample table lists approximately 250,000 distinct CDR3 sequences, approximately 7% of them with a count of one. The top ten clonotypes cover 6.5% of the sample.

The data are from a study of T cell repertoires in cytomegalovirus infection (dated by TCRdb to between 2019 and 2020). For the wider study: Donor HLA type was relevant to the analysis, because carriage of CMV infection together with the matching HLA type was indicated by public TCR beta signatures. Overall results and qualifications from the work: The ex vivo response was dominated by HLA-C-restricted CMV-specific TCR beta clonotypes, which also provided the single most frequent clonotype in two of eight donors. In both this cohort and an independent cohort of a few hundred donors, the cumulative frequency of public TCR beta family members distinguished carriers of CMV infection plus the relevant HLA type.

This TCR was sampled from a human donor in good health (CMV status not recorded). Some clones in this sample may be carry-over from other donors' samples. The sequencing input was PBMCs. The chain employs TRBV6-2 or TRBV6-3 and TRBJ1-5; there is no confident call for the D gene. The bases are TGTGCCAGCAGTTATATTCAGCGAACTTTAAATCAGCCCCAGCATTTT. Its protein product is CASSYIQRTLNQPQHF.